A selection of T cell receptor beta chains follows, all from one sample in a study of blood T cell repertoires in COVID-19. The repertoire was sequenced with immunoSEQ multiplex PCR; TCRdb's copy has only in-frame clones and lacks some. The repertoire holds 210,000 or so clones, with approximately 90% as singletons. Sequenced material: peripheral blood. These receptor sequences come from a young man with acute or convalescent COVID-19. Both conserved end residues are part of each CDR3. D genes are given only for firm matches. Clone size is stated in some rows and not others, as once, few, many or a class when expanded.

TRBJ2-5	TRBD1	17	NA	TRBV6-1	CASSDQPTGARLETQYF	TGTGCCAGCAGTGATCAACCGACAGGGGCAAGGTTGGAGACCCAGTACTTC
TRBJ1-5	NA	14	NA	TRBV5-1	CASSPGVSDQPQHF	TGCGCCAGCAGCCCAGGGGTCTCCGATCAGCCCCAGCATTTT
TRBJ2-1	NA	16	NA	TRBV11-3	CASSAGTPGSYNEQFF	TGTGCCAGCAGCGCAGGGACACCTGGCTCCTACAATGAGCAGTTCTTC
TRBJ2-2	NA	13	NA	TRBV29-1	CSVVGGLTGELFF	TGCAGCGTTGTCGGGGGGCTCACCGGGGAGCTGTTTTTT
TRBJ1-3	NA	14	NA	TRBV7-6	CASSRLDSGNTIYF	TGTGCCAGCAGCCGTCTAGATTCTGGAAACACCATATATTTT
TRBJ2-6	TRBD1	17	once	TRBV27	CASKTGQGQSGANVLTF	TGTGCCAGCAAAACGGGACAGGGACAGTCTGGGGCCAACGTCCTGACTTTC
TRBJ1-2	TRBD1	15	NA	TRBV18	CASSPSGQGSGGYTF	TGTGCCAGCTCACCAAGCGGACAGGGATCGGGCGGCTACACCTTC
TRBJ1-5	NA	14	NA	TRBV6-5	CASSYTREWQPQHF	TGTGCCAGCAGTTACACCAGGGAATGGCAGCCCCAGCATTTT
TRBJ2-7	NA	13	NA	TRBV27	CASSLLGGAEQYF	TGTGCCAGCAGTTTATTAGGAGGGGCCGAGCAGTACTTC
TRBJ2-5	TRBD2	16	NA	TRBV7-8	CASSPSRAGGLETQYF	TGTGCCAGCAGCCCGTCAAGGGCGGGGGGGCTAGAGACCCAGTACTTC
TRBJ1-4	NA	13	NA	TRBV5-1	CASSLATNEKLFF	TGCGCCAGCAGCCTAGCAACTAATGAAAAACTGTTTTTT
TRBJ2-1	TRBD1	13	NA	TRBV4-2	CASSIGQGDEQFF	TGTGCCAGCAGCATAGGACAGGGCGATGAGCAGTTCTTC
TRBJ1-2	TRBD1	16	NA	TRBV5-4	CASSGDRGHDNYGYTF	TGTGCCAGCAGCGGGGACAGGGGGCACGATAACTATGGCTACACCTTC
TRBJ1-5	TRBD1	18	NA	TRBV11-3	CASSSRDRGRYGNQPQHF	TGTGCCAGCAGCTCCCGGGACAGGGGGCGGTATGGCAATCAGCCCCAGCATTTT
TRBJ1-5	NA	17	once	TRBV4-1	CASSQDQWQGRRSPQHF	TGCGCCAGCAGCCAAGATCAATGGCAGGGGAGACGTTCGCCCCAGCATTTT
TRBJ2-3	TRBD2	16	NA	TRBV19	CASESGSDPSTDTQYF	TGTGCCAGCGAAAGCGGGAGTGACCCTAGCACAGATACGCAGTATTTT
TRBJ1-2	TRBD1	12	once	TRBV29-1	CSVGQGSYGYTF	TGCAGCGTCGGACAGGGATCCTATGGCTACACCTTC
TRBJ2-4	TRBD1	16	NA	TRBV28	CASSPDRELAKNIQYF	TGTGCCAGCAGTCCCGACAGGGAACTAGCCAAAAACATTCAGTACTTC
TRBJ1-6	NA	13	NA	TRBV25-1	CARTGTLNSPLHF	TGTGCCAGGACCGGGACACTTAATTCACCCCTCCACTTT
TRBJ1-5	NA	15	NA	TRBV19	CASSPSSNSNQPQHF	TGTGCCAGTAGTCCCAGTTCGAATAGCAATCAGCCCCAGCATTTT
TRBJ2-7	NA	15	NA	TRBV6-5	CASSLGGPSSYEQYF	TGTGCCAGCAGCCTTGGCGGCCCTAGCTCCTACGAGCAGTACTTC
TRBJ2-1	TRBD2	17	NA	TRBV5-4	CASSFWTGTSGHNEQFF	TGTGCCAGCAGCTTTTGGACCGGGACTAGCGGACACAATGAGCAGTTCTTC
TRBJ2-5	NA	15	NA	TRBV7-2	CASSLSAGGRETQYF	TGTGCCAGCAGCTTATCCGCCGGGGGGCGGGAGACCCAGTACTTC
TRBJ1-3	TRBD1	16	NA	TRBV19	CASSTPQGRFRNTIYF	TGTGCCAGTAGTACACCACAGGGGAGGTTCAGAAACACCATATATTTT